Listed below are T cell receptor beta chains from one sample, sequenced in a study of cytotoxic CD8 clonotypes in ibrutinib-treated CLL. The method was immunoSEQ multiplex PCR; TCRdb's version includes in-frame clones alone and lacks a portion of them. The table has tens of thousands of clones, roughly 71% seen once. Here the sequenced sample was PBMCs, taken after 12 months of ibrutinib treatment. Receptors originate from a human donor with chronic lymphocytic leukemia. The CDR3 runs from the conserved cysteine through the conserved F or W. Fields, in order: D gene, J gene, clone size, V gene, CDR3 DNA, CDR3 protein. D genes are given only for firm matches. Clone size appears in some rows only: once, few, many, or a class for an expanded clone.

D gene: NA
J gene: TRBJ2-2
clone size: few
V gene: TRBV9
CDR3 DNA: TGTGCCAGCAGCCCATGGAGGGGGAAGGGAACCGGGGAGCTGTTTTTT
CDR3 protein: CASSPWRGKGTGELFF

D gene: NA
J gene: TRBJ2-7
clone size: NA
V gene: TRBV25-1
CDR3 DNA: TGTGCCAGCAGTGACCCTCGGGCCTACGAGCAGTACTTC
CDR3 protein: CASSDPRAYEQYF

D gene: TRBD2
J gene: TRBJ2-3
clone size: few
V gene: TRBV5-4
CDR3 DNA: TGTGCCAGCAGCGCAGACAACCCTAGCGGGAGTGATACGCAGTATTTT
CDR3 protein: CASSADNPSGSDTQYF

D gene: TRBD2
J gene: TRBJ2-7
clone size: NA
V gene: TRBV5-1
CDR3 DNA: TGCGCCAGCAGCGCGGAAGCGGGAGGAACCTACGAGCAGTACTTC
CDR3 protein: CASSAEAGGTYEQYF

D gene: TRBD2
J gene: TRBJ2-3
clone size: NA
V gene: TRBV5-4
CDR3 DNA: TGTGCCAGCAGCCCCGGGACTAGGGACACAGATACGCAGTATTTT
CDR3 protein: CASSPGTRDTDTQYF

D gene: TRBD1
J gene: TRBJ1-2
clone size: NA
V gene: TRBV27
CDR3 DNA: TGTGCCAGCAGTCCAGGGACAGGGGGATCGGATGGCTACACCTTC
CDR3 protein: CASSPGTGGSDGYTF

D gene: NA
J gene: TRBJ2-7
clone size: NA
V gene: TRBV6-6
CDR3 DNA: TGTGCCAGCAGTTACCCTCGGACGGCATCCTACGAGCAGTACTTC
CDR3 protein: CASSYPRTASYEQYF

D gene: NA
J gene: TRBJ2-3
clone size: NA
V gene: TRBV2
CDR3 DNA: TGTGCCAGCAGTGAAAGGGGGGCCCCACCGGCAGATACGCAGTATTTT
CDR3 protein: CASSERGAPPADTQYF

D gene: NA
J gene: TRBJ1-2
clone size: few
V gene: TRBV9
CDR3 DNA: TGTGCCAGCAGCGTAGACCCCAGGAAAGGGTATAGCTACACCTTC
CDR3 protein: CASSVDPRKGYSYTF

D gene: NA
J gene: TRBJ1-3
clone size: NA
V gene: TRBV11-2
CDR3 DNA: TGTGCCAGCAGGGGAATACTCGGATTCACCATATATTTT
CDR3 protein: CASRGILGFTIYF

D gene: NA
J gene: TRBJ2-5
clone size: few
V gene: TRBV29-1
CDR3 DNA: TGCAGCGTTGTTCCCGGCCACCAAGAGACCCAGTACTTC
CDR3 protein: CSVVPGHQETQYF

D gene: NA
J gene: TRBJ1-3
clone size: NA
V gene: TRBV25-1
CDR3 DNA: TGTGCCAGCAGTGGCCTTCGGACGGACTCTGGAAACACCATATATTTT
CDR3 protein: CASSGLRTDSGNTIYF

D gene: NA
J gene: TRBJ2-7
clone size: NA
V gene: TRBV5-1
CDR3 DNA: TGCGCCAGCAGCCCGGCGGTGGCTGGTATCGGATCCTACGAGCAGTACTTC
CDR3 protein: CASSPAVAGIGSYEQYF

D gene: TRBD2
J gene: TRBJ2-7
clone size: NA
V gene: TRBV27
CDR3 DNA: TGTGCCAGCAGTTCATACGTCCCGGGACTAGCGGGAGTCACCTACGAGCAGTACTTC
CDR3 protein: CASSSYVPGLAGVTYEQYF

D gene: TRBD1
J gene: TRBJ1-5
clone size: NA
V gene: TRBV5-1
CDR3 DNA: TGCGCCAGCAGCCTAGGGACAGGGAATAGCAATCAGCCCCAGCATTTT
CDR3 protein: CASSLGTGNSNQPQHF

D gene: NA
J gene: TRBJ2-1
clone size: few
V gene: TRBV6-1
CDR3 DNA: TGTGCCAGCAGTGAGCTTAATGAGCAGTTCTTC
CDR3 protein: CASSELNEQFF

D gene: NA
J gene: TRBJ2-2
clone size: NA
V gene: TRBV6-4
CDR3 DNA: TGTGCCAGCAGACTAAACGGGGCCGGGGAGCTGTTTTTT
CDR3 protein: CASRLNGAGELFF

D gene: TRBD1
J gene: TRBJ2-5
clone size: NA
V gene: TRBV5-4
CDR3 DNA: TGTGCCAGCAGCTTGGGACAGGGGTCCCAAGAGACCCAGTACTTC
CDR3 protein: CASSLGQGSQETQYF

D gene: NA
J gene: TRBJ2-3
clone size: few
V gene: TRBV29-1
CDR3 DNA: TGCAGCGTTGAGGCGGCACAGGGAGGTGCAGATACGCAGTATTTT
CDR3 protein: CSVEAAQGGADTQYF

D gene: TRBD1
J gene: TRBJ1-4
clone size: NA
V gene: TRBV2
CDR3 DNA: TGTGCCAGCAGTCGACAGGGGGCCGAAAAACTGTTTTTT
CDR3 protein: CASSRQGAEKLFF

D gene: TRBD1
J gene: TRBJ2-7
clone size: NA
V gene: TRBV30
CDR3 DNA: TGTGCCTGGAGGGACAGGGGGGGCGAGCAGTACTTC
CDR3 protein: CAWRDRGGEQYF

D gene: TRBD2
J gene: TRBJ2-7
clone size: NA
V gene: TRBV11-2
CDR3 DNA: TGTGCCAGCAGCACGGGACTAGCGGGATTCTACGAGCAGTACTTC
CDR3 protein: CASSTGLAGFYEQYF

D gene: NA
J gene: TRBJ2-1
clone size: NA
V gene: TRBV28
CDR3 DNA: TGTGCCAGCAGCCGCCCTCCGAAGCAGTTCTTC
CDR3 protein: CASSRPPKQFF